Each of the 22 T cell receptor beta chains below was sequenced from the same sample in a study of blood T cell repertoires in COVID-19. Method: immunoSEQ multiplex PCR; TCRdb's copy keeps in-frame clones and lacks some. Of about 410,000 clones listed, 89% are singletons. The specimen was peripheral blood. These receptors all stem from a woman aged 35 to 49 with COVID-19, enrolled during active disease.

The chain links TRBV5-8 to TRBJ2-7; TRBD1 matches 10 bases. V was pared by 0 bases and J by 4 bases, with 4 bases of the junction left unmatched. Germline CDR1 reads SGHTS; CDR2 reads YDEGEE. The CDR3 is 15 amino acids. The CDR3 loop reads CASSLERTGGYEQYF. The CDR3 nucleotides are TGTGCCAGCAGCTTGGAACGGACAGGGGGGTACGAGCAGTACTTC.

V and J are TRBV19 and TRBJ2-7; D perhaps matches TRBD1 (6 bases). The length of the CDR3 is 14 residues. Trimming took 1 base from V and 5 from J, leaving 12 bases between them. Germline lookup yields CDR1 LNHDA and CDR2 SQIVND (reference sequence). In DNA, the CDR3 is TGTGCCAGTAGTATAGTAACAGGGAGCCACGAGCAGTACTTC. Residues: CASSIVTGSHEQYF. Full variable domain (outside the CDR3, taken from reference TRBV19 and TRBJ2-7): DGGITQSPKYLFRKEGQNVTLSCEQNLNHDAMYWYRQDPGQGLRLIYYSQIVNDFQKGDIAEGYSVSREKKESFPLTVTSAQKNPTAFYLCASSIVTGSHEQYFGPGTRLTVT.

This chain joins TRBV2 and TRBJ1-5; D is possibly TRBD1 (5 bases). Germline loops: CDR1 SNHLY, CDR2 FYNNEI. V lost 1 base and J lost 5, with 12 bases in between. This CDR3 has 15 amino acids. The CDR3 DNA reads as TGTGCCAGCAGTGAAGATTCCGGAGGGGATCAGCCCCAGCATTTT. Its protein product is CASSEDSGGDQPQHF. The entire variable domain, with the rest obtained from reference TRBV2 and TRBJ1-5, is as follows: EPEVTQTPSHQVTQMGQEVILRCVPISNHLYFYWYRQILGQKVEFLVSFYNNEISEKSEIFDDQFSVERPDGSNFTLKIRSTKLEDSAMYFCASSEDSGGDQPQHFGDGTRLSIL.

This chain connects TRBV6-2 or TRBV6-3 to TRBJ1-1, with TRBD1 as a possible D gene (6 bases). Deletions cut 4 bases from V and 1 base from J, with 16 bases between. Germline V gene lookup returns CDR1 MNHEY and CDR2 SVGEGT. The CDR3 runs 16 residues. As DNA, the CDR3 is TGTGCCAGCAGTTTACCCAAGGGCAGGGGGAACACTGAAGCTTTCTTT. Protein: CASSLPKGRGNTEAFF.

This clone was counted once. The CDR3, as DNA: TGCGCCAGCGGCATGACAGGGTCCAACTATGGCTACACCTTC. The encoded protein is CASGMTGSNYGYTF. V and J are TRBV5-1 and TRBJ1-2; 7 bases line up with TRBD1. This CDR3 is built from 14 residues. J lost 2 bases, V lost 7 bases, and 8 bases had no gene match. Germline V lookup: CDR1 SGHRS, CDR2 YFSETQ.

The chain has TRBV11-2 and TRBJ1-5; 7 bases align to TRBD1. Unmatched junction bases numbered 4, after V lost 1 base and J lost 1 base. This CDR3 contains 16 residues. In germline, CDR1 is SGHAT, CDR2 FQNNGV. CDR3: CASSLGQGESNQPQHF. DNA of the CDR3: TGTGCCAGCAGCTTAGGACAGGGTGAGAGCAATCAGCCCCAGCATTTT.

The chain joins TRBV4-3 to TRBJ2-3; D ambiguous. Per germline, CDR1 LGHNA and CDR2 YSLEER. The CDR3 length is 14 residues. V was shortened by 0 bases and J by 3 bases, with 7 bases between the two germline ends. Written as DNA, the CDR3 is TGCGCCAGCAGCCAAGAACGCCTAACAGATACGCAGTATTTT. Translating gives CASSQERLTDTQYF.

The rearrangement joins TRBV7-8 to TRBJ1-5; 7 bases align to TRBD1. Germline CDR1 SGHVS, CDR2 FQNEAQ. There are 17 residues in the CDR3. The J segment lost 7 bases and the V segment lost 1 base, leaving 13 bases of the junction unmatched. The CDR3 here is CASSLDAITGADQPQHF. The CDR3 region has the DNA TGTGCCAGCAGCTTAGACGCGATAACAGGGGCAGACCAGCCCCAGCATTTT.

V gene TRBV9 combines with J gene TRBJ2-7; 14 positions agree with TRBD2. V was pared by 2 bases and J by 1 base, with 5 bases of the junction left unmatched. Germline V CDR1 and CDR2: SGDLS, YYNGEE. The CDR3 totals 17 residues. CDR3 region: CASSVGTSGRGSYEQYF. The CDR3 region has the DNA TGTGCCAGCAGCGTTGGGACTAGCGGGAGAGGATCCTACGAGCAGTACTTC.

The V and J genes are TRBV9 and TRBJ2-5; tentative D call: TRBD1 (5 bases). Trimming took 0 bases from V and 4 from J, leaving 10 bases between them. CDR1 is SGDLS and CDR2 is YYNGEE in the germline V gene. This CDR3 contains 14 residues. The CDR3 loop reads CASSVVFQGETQYF. CDR3 bases: TGTGCCAGCAGCGTAGTATTCCAGGGAGAGACCCAGTACTTC.

V usage is TRBV28 and J usage is TRBJ2-1, with D hard to call. Germline-derived CDR1 and CDR2 are MDHEN and SYDVKM. The CDR3 runs to 11 residues. V lost 8 bases, J lost 4 bases, and 6 bases lay in between. CDR3 coding DNA: TGTGCCAGCCGCACATACAATGAGCAGTTCTTC. Its protein is CASRTYNEQFF.

The CDR3 DNA sequence: TGCGCCAGCAGCGGGGGGACCAAGGGAAACACCATATATTTT. Amino acid sequence: CASSGGTKGNTIYF. The chain combines TRBV5-1 with TRBJ1-3; TRBD1 might be the D (5 bases). V gave up 4 bases and J gave up 4 bases, with 12 bases separating them. The CDR3 is 14 residues long. Germline-derived CDR1 and CDR2 are SGHRS and YFSETQ.

The genes are TRBV6-8 and TRBJ2-1; a possible D gene is TRBD2 (5 bases). Trimming removed 6 bases from V and 4 bases from J, with 22 bases in between. CDR1 and CDR2 (germline): MNHGY, SAAAGT. This CDR3 comprises 17 residues. CDR3 amino acids: CASSQTPSPVSYNEQFF. The CDR3 coding sequence is TGTGCCAGCAGCCAAACCCCTAGCCCTGTTTCTTACAATGAGCAGTTCTTC.

The CDR3 DNA is TGTGCCAGTAGTTTATCAGGGGGAAGGAATGGCTACACCTTC. Its protein is CASSLSGGRNGYTF. The chain recombines TRBV19 with TRBJ1-2, with TRBD1 identical over 7 bases. The germline gives CDR1 LNHDA, CDR2 SQIVND (reference sequence). CDR3 length: 14 amino acids. The V segment lost 5 bases and the J segment 6 bases; nucleotides outside the gene matches: 9.

The chain couples TRBV30 to TRBJ1-1; 8 positions agree with TRBD1. V shed 0 bases and J 1 base; nucleotides not matched to a gene: 7. Germline V gene lookup returns CDR1 GTSNPN and CDR2 SVGIG (reference sequence). The CDR3 runs to 16 residues. This CDR3 reads CAWSVQRTGPNTEAFF. CDR3 nucleotide sequence: TGTGCCTGGAGTGTACAGCGGACAGGGCCGAACACTGAAGCTTTCTTT.

The rearrangement joins TRBV19 to TRBJ1-3, with D hard to call. V dropped 10 bases and J dropped 4 bases, with 8 bases sitting between them. The CDR3 loop spans 11 amino acids. The germline V gene encodes CDR1 LNHDA and CDR2 SQIVND (reference sequence). The CDR3 nucleotides are TGTGCCACCCGAGGGGGAAACACCATATATTTT. It codes for CATRGGNTIYF.

The gene calls are TRBV29-1 and TRBJ2-5; D possibly corresponds to TRBD1 (5 bases). This CDR3 region has 13 residues. V was trimmed by 4 bases and J by 9 bases, leaving 18 bases between them. Germline CDR1 SQVTM, CDR2 ANQGSEA. This CDR3 is CSVVIPTVRAQYF. In DNA, the CDR3 is TGCAGCGTTGTTATACCGACAGTTCGGGCCCAGTACTTC.

This chain connects TRBV7-2 to TRBJ1-1, with D possibly TRBD1 on 6 matching bases. The V end lost 2 bases, the J end lost 5 bases, and 12 bases lay between the germline ends. Germline-derived CDR1 and CDR2 are SGHTA and FQGNSA. The CDR3 loop spans 14 amino acids. CDR3 residues: CASSLIGGVTEAFF. CDR3 bases: TGTGCCAGCAGCTTAATAGGGGGAGTTACTGAAGCTTTCTTT.

This clone was seen only once. The J gene is TRBJ2-5, the V gene TRBV19, with D possibly matching TRBD2 (6 bases). The CDR3 extends over 13 amino acids. CDR1 and CDR2 (germline): LNHDA, SQIVND (reference sequence). V gave up 6 bases and J gave up 5 bases, with 13 bases separating them. The CDR3 DNA reads as TGTGCCAGTAGCATTTTGAGCGGGGAGACCCAGTACTTC. It translates to CASSILSGETQYF.

A single count supports this clone. J is TRBJ1-1 and V is TRBV7-8; TRBD1 might be the D (6 bases). Between the trimmed V and J ends, which lost 4 bases and 2 bases, there was a span of 14 bases. The CDR3 has 15 amino acids. CDR1 is SGHVS, CDR2 FQNEAQ, per germline. This chain's CDR3 is CASSYSRTVNTEAFF. The CDR3 nucleotides read TGTGCCAGCAGCTACTCCCGGACAGTTAACACTGAAGCTTTCTTT.

The CDR3 here is CASSPRTTQETQYF. The CDR3 region has the DNA TGTGCCAGCAGCCCCCGGACAACCCAAGAGACCCAGTACTTC. The chain has TRBV7-2 and TRBJ2-5; maybe TRBD1 (5 bases). V was trimmed by 5 bases and J by 1 base, leaving 11 bases between them. The CDR3 length is 14 residues. Germline CDR1 SGHTA, CDR2 FQGNSA.

Here the CDR3 reads CASSAGRTALGEKLFF. In DNA form, the CDR3 reads TGTGCCAGCAGCGCCGGTAGGACAGCCCTTGGGGAAAAACTGTTTTTT. V usage is TRBV14 and J usage is TRBJ1-4; weak D call: TRBD1 (6 bases). In germline, CDR1 is SGHDN, CDR2 FVKESK. Trimming cost V 5 bases and J 8 bases, with 21 bases left between them. This CDR3 has 16 amino acids. The full variable domain, in which reference TRBV14 and TRBJ1-4 provide the parts outside the CDR3, is EAGVTQFPSHSVIEKGQTVTLRCDPISGHDNLYWYRRVMGKEIKFLLHFVKESKQDESGMPNNRFLAERTGGTYSTLKVQPAELEDSGVYFCASSAGRTALGEKLFFGSGTQLSVL.